The rows below give T cell receptor beta chains drawn from one sample of a study of T cell responses to AZD1222 COVID-19 vaccine. Here immunoSEQ multiplex PCR was the method, and the copy in TCRdb shows in-frame clones only, minus some. The sample has approximately 97,000 clones, about 89% seen once. The sequences come from peripheral blood, collected on day 0 of AZD1222 vaccination. Receptor source: an adult in good health. Each CDR3 is given with its conserved first and last residue. The D gene is left open where the match is weak. Clone size, where shown, is once, few, many, or a class for clones that have expanded.

V	J	D	size	length	DNA	CDR3
TRBV28	TRBJ1-5	TRBD1	many	14	TGTGCCAGCAGTTTGACAGGGGGCAATCAGCCCCAGCATTTT	CASSLTGGNQPQHF
TRBV24-1	TRBJ2-2	-	once	14	TGTGCCACCAGTGATTGGCCGAGGGGCGGGGAGCTGTTTTTT	CATSDWPRGGELFF
TRBV6-2/TRBV6-3	TRBJ1-5	TRBD1	once	13	TGTGCCAGCAGCCGGGACAGGGACCAGCCCCAGCATTTT	CASSRDRDQPQHF
TRBV11-2	TRBJ2-1	TRBD2	-	17	TGTGCCAGCAGCCGACCACTAGCGGGAGGAACCTACAATGAGCAGTTCTTC	CASSRPLAGGTYNEQFF
TRBV7-8	TRBJ1-1	-	-	13	TGTGCCAGCAGCCCCATGGTTAACACTGAAGCTTTCTTT	CASSPMVNTEAFF
TRBV18	TRBJ2-1	TRBD1	-	17	TGTGCCAGCTCACCCCTAGGACAGGGGTCCTCCTACAATGAGCAGTTCTTC	CASSPLGQGSSYNEQFF
TRBV15	TRBJ1-5	-	once	18	TGTGCCACCAGCAGAGCACTAAACCTACAGGGCGGCAATCAGCCCCAGCATTTT	CATSRALNLQGGNQPQHF
TRBV7-9	TRBJ1-2	-	-	14	TGTGCCAGCAGCTTAGCGACCGGTATCTATGGCTACACCTTC	CASSLATGIYGYTF
TRBV11-3	TRBJ2-3	-	-	15	TGTGCCAGCAGCTTAAGGGGGATCGGCACAGATACGCAGTATTTT	CASSLRGIGTDTQYF
TRBV5-1	TRBJ2-5	-	-	14	TGCGCCAGCAGCTTGTTTTCGTACCAAGAGACCCAGTACTTC	CASSLFSYQETQYF
TRBV25-1	TRBJ1-1	-	-	13	TGTGCCAGCAGAGGTTACAGAGACACTGAAGCTTTCTTT	CASRGYRDTEAFF
TRBV11-2	TRBJ2-7	-	-	14	TGTGCCAGCAGCTTAGTCTTGGAACCGCACGAGCAGTACTTC	CASSLVLEPHEQYF
TRBV5-1	TRBJ2-1	TRBD1	once	15	TGCGCCAGCAGCTTGATTGGGACAGTCAACAATGAGCAGTTCTTC	CASSLIGTVNNEQFF
TRBV30	TRBJ2-7	TRBD1	-	15	TGTGCCTGGAGTGTGGGGACAGGAGCCGACGACGAGCAGTACTTC	CAWSVGTGADDEQYF
TRBV27	TRBJ1-2	TRBD1	-	17	TGTGCCAGCAGTTTACCCCATCGGACAGGTAGGAACTATGGCTACACCTTC	CASSLPHRTGRNYGYTF
TRBV7-9	TRBJ1-2	-	-	13	TGTGCCAGCAGCCCCCGGCCGGACTATGGCTACACCTTC	CASSPRPDYGYTF
TRBV6-5	TRBJ2-5	-	-	13	TGTGCCAGCAGTTACGGGCGGTCCAAGGCCCAGTACTTC	CASSYGRSKAQYF
TRBV5-1	TRBJ1-2	TRBD1	few	14	TGCGCCAGCAGCGTAACCTCAGGGGGCTATGGCTACACCTTC	CASSVTSGGYGYTF
TRBV7-2	TRBJ2-2	TRBD2	few	15	TGTGCCAGCAGACTAGCGGGGCGCAACACCGGGGAGCTGTTTTTT	CASRLAGRNTGELFF
TRBV7-9	TRBJ2-3	-	-	11	TGTGGGGCTAGCGGCACAGATACGCAGTATTTT	CGASGTDTQYF
TRBV30	TRBJ2-1	TRBD2	-	12	TGTGCCTGGAGGGGACTAGCTGATGAGCAGTTCTTC	CAWRGLADEQFF
TRBV6-2/TRBV6-3	TRBJ2-3	-	-	16	TGTGCCAGCAGTTACTCAAGAGACCCTGGCACAGATACGCAGTATTTT	CASSYSRDPGTDTQYF
TRBV30	TRBJ1-5	-	-	15	TGTGCCTGGAGTGTAGGCCCCGTACAGGGCCAGCCCCAGCATTTT	CAWSVGPVQGQPQHF
TRBV7-9	TRBJ1-1	-	-	14	TGTGCCAGCAGCATCGGACGGAAGAACACTGAAGCTTTCTTT	CASSIGRKNTEAFF
TRBV5-1	TRBJ2-3	-	-	16	TGCGCCAGCAGCTCGGGGGGCCAGCTTAGCACAGATACGCAGTATTTT	CASSSGGQLSTDTQYF
TRBV5-6	TRBJ1-5	-	-	18	TGTGCCAGCAGCTCCCTTAGAAGGACAAGCCTTGGCGGGGAGCCCCAGCATTTT	CASSSLRRTSLGGEPQHF
TRBV19	TRBJ1-1	-	once	14	TGTGCCAGTAGTTCCCTGACTCTAAACACTGAAGCTTTCTTT	CASSSLTLNTEAFF
TRBV9	TRBJ1-5	-	-	13	TGTGCCAGCAGCGTAGGGGGAGGTCAGCCCCAGCATTTT	CASSVGGGQPQHF
TRBV6-5	TRBJ1-6	-	-	14	TGTGCCAGCAGTTATACAGGTTCAGATTCACCCCTCCACTTT	CASSYTGSDSPLHF
TRBV15	TRBJ2-3	TRBD2	once	18	TGTGCCACCAGCGGGACAGGGACTAGCGGGAGGGGCCAGGGTACGCAGTATTTT	CATSGTGTSGRGQGTQYF
TRBV19	TRBJ1-5	-	-	13	TGTGCCAGTAGTTCCCAGGGAAATCAGCCCCAGCATTTT	CASSSQGNQPQHF
TRBV5-1	TRBJ2-1	-	-	15	TGCGCCAGCAGCTTACAGGAAAGCTCCTACAATGAGCAGTTCTTC	CASSLQESSYNEQFF
TRBV9	TRBJ2-2	-	-	15	TGTGCCAGCAGCGTAGATGGGACATCAAGCGGGGAGCTGTTTTTT	CASSVDGTSSGELFF
TRBV5-1	TRBJ1-2	-	-	13	TGCGCCAGCTCTCGGGAACTTAACTATGGCTACACCTTC	CASSRELNYGYTF
TRBV9	TRBJ1-4	-	-	13	TGTGCCAGCGGCGGAGGAGATGATGAAAAACTGTTTTTT	CASGGGDDEKLFF
TRBV2	TRBJ1-1	-	-	13	TGTGCCAGCAGTGGACAGGAGAACACTGAAGCTTTCTTT	CASSGQENTEAFF
TRBV27	TRBJ1-3	-	-	14	TGTGCCAGCAGTTTAAGGGGGGCTGGAAACACCATATATTTT	CASSLRGAGNTIYF
TRBV5-4	TRBJ1-6	-	-	15	TGTGCCAGCAGCTTGTTTGGGCCATTAAATTCACCCCTCCACTTT	CASSLFGPLNSPLHF
TRBV2	TRBJ1-2	-	-	11	TGTGCCAGCAGTGAGGACTATGGCTACACCTTC	CASSEDYGYTF
TRBV7-2	TRBJ1-2	-	-	13	TGTGCCAGCAGCCCAGGACGGAGCTATGGCTACACCTTC	CASSPGRSYGYTF
TRBV6-1	TRBJ1-6	TRBD1	-	18	TGTGCCAGCAGTGAACAGGGGGGATCCCTACTTCGGGTTTCACCCCTCCACTTT	CASSEQGGSLLRVSPLHF
TRBV4-3	TRBJ2-6	-	once	22	TGCGCCAGCAGCCAAGGTGGGTTGAAGACACACAGATTGAGCTCTGGGGCCAACGTCCTGACTTTC	CASSQGGLKTHRLSSGANVLTF
TRBV28	TRBJ1-2	-	-	12	TGTGCCAGCAGTATGGGCGGCTATGGCTACACCTTC	CASSMGGYGYTF
TRBV18	TRBJ1-2	TRBD1	-	16	TGTGCCAGCTCACCCCCGTTGTCAGGGGGCTGGGATGGCTACACCTTC	CASSPPLSGGWDGYTF
TRBV3-1/TRBV3-2	TRBJ1-1	-	once	13	TGTGCCAGCAGCCGGAGCGGGGGAACTGAAGCTTTCTTT	CASSRSGGTEAFF
TRBV5-1	TRBJ1-4	-	-	16	TGCGCCAGCAGCTTGGGAGGGGTAACGACTAATGAAAAACTGTTTTTT	CASSLGGVTTNEKLFF
TRBV5-1	TRBJ1-2	-	-	12	TGCGCCAGCAGCTCGACGTTCTATGGCTACACCTTC	CASSSTFYGYTF
TRBV18	TRBJ1-5	TRBD1	-	15	TGTGCCAGCTCTCAGGGGACAGGGGTTTATCAGCCCCAGCATTTT	CASSQGTGVYQPQHF
TRBV2	TRBJ2-2	TRBD2	-	17	TGTGCCAGTCTCCCGGGACTAGCGGGCGCGAACACCGGGGAGCTGTTTTTT	CASLPGLAGANTGELFF
TRBV7-3	TRBJ2-2	-	-	14	TGTGCCAGCGAGGGACTTGCGAACACCGGGGAGCTGTTTTTT	CASEGLANTGELFF
TRBV7-2	TRBJ1-5	-	-	16	TGTGCCAGCAGCGGCCTCGCAGGGGTGGGCAATCAGCCCCAGCATTTT	CASSGLAGVGNQPQHF
TRBV7-9	TRBJ1-1	-	few	14	TGTGCCAGCAGACCGGGATACCGGGACACTGAAGCTTTCTTT	CASRPGYRDTEAFF
TRBV5-6	TRBJ1-3	-	once	14	TGTGCCACTCAATACAGTTCCTCTGGAAACACCATATATTTT	CATQYSSSGNTIYF
TRBV6-5	TRBJ2-7	-	-	12	TGTGCCAGCAGTCCAAGGACGCGCGAGCAGTACTTC	CASSPRTREQYF
TRBV19	TRBJ1-2	-	once	11	TGTGCCAGTTCGTTTAACTATGGCTACACCTTC	CASSFNYGYTF
TRBV6-6	TRBJ1-5	-	-	14	TGTGCCAGCAGGCCTAACTGGCACTCTCAGCCCCAGCATTTT	CASRPNWHSQPQHF
TRBV28	TRBJ1-1	-	-	13	TGTGCCAGCAGTTTACCCTCGGGGACTGAAGCTTTCTTT	CASSLPSGTEAFF